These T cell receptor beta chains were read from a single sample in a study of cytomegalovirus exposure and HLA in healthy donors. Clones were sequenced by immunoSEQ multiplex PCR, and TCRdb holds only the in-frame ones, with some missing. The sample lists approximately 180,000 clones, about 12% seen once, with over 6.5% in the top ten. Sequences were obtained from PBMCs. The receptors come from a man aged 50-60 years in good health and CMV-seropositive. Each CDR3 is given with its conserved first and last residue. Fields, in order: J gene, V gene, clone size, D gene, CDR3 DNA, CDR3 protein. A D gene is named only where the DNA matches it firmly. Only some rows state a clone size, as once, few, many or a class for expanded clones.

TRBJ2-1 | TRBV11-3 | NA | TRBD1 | TGTGCCAGCAGCAACACAGGGGACTCCTACAATGAGCAGTTCTTC | CASSNTGDSYNEQFF
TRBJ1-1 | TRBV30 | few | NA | TGTGCCTGGAGTGTGGGGCAGCTGAACACTGAAGCTTTCTTT | CAWSVGQLNTEAFF
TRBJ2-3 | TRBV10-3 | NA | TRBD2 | TGTGCCATCAGTGAGTCAGTAGGCGGGAGAAGGGCAGATACGCAGTATTTT | CAISESVGGRRADTQYF
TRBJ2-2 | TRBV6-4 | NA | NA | TGTGCCAGCAGCGAGATCAGGGACACCGGGGAGCTGTTTTTT | CASSEIRDTGELFF
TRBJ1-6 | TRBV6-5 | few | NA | TGTGCCAGCAGTCCGGGGTCTTATAATTCACCCCTCCACTTT | CASSPGSYNSPLHF
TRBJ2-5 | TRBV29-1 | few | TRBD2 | TGCAGCTACCAGGGACTAGCGGGGCCAAGAGAGACCCAGTACTTC | CSYQGLAGPRETQYF
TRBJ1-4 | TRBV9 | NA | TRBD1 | TGTGCCAGCAGCGTAACAGGGGTTAGTGAAAAACTGTTTTTT | CASSVTGVSEKLFF
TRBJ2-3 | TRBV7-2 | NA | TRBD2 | TGTGCCAGCAGCTTAGGCGGGGGGGATGCAGATACGCAGTATTTT | CASSLGGGDADTQYF
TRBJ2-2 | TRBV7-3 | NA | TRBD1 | TGTGCCAGCAGCCGGGGACAGGCGGGGACCGGGGAGCTGTTTTTT | CASSRGQAGTGELFF
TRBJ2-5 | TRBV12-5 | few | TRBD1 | TGTGCTAGTGGTCCCGGGACAGGGGCCGGAGAGACCCAGTACTTC | CASGPGTGAGETQYF
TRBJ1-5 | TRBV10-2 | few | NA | TGCGCCAGCAGTGAGGCGAACCGGCCCCAGCATTTT | CASSEANRPQHF
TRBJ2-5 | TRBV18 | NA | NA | TGTGCCAGCTCAGCGGGTAGGGAAGAGACCCAGTACTTC | CASSAGREETQYF
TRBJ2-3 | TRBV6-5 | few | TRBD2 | TGTGCCAGCGGGAGGGCAGATACGCAGTATTTT | CASGRADTQYF
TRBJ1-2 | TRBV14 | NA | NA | TGTGCCAGCAGCCGCCTCGGCGAGGGCAACTATGGCTACACCTTC | CASSRLGEGNYGYTF
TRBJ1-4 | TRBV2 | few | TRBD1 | TGTGCCAGCAGTGGGCCTGGGACCTCGTGGGGACAGGGGAGGTTTGAAAAACTGTTTTTT | CASSGPGTSWGQGRFEKLFF
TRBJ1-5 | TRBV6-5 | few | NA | TGTGCCAGCAGTTACGCGGGGGTCGATCAGCCCCAGCATTTT | CASSYAGVDQPQHF
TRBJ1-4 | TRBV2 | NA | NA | TGTGCCAGCAGTGAAGACAGAGAACACGAAAAACTGTTTTTT | CASSEDREHEKLFF
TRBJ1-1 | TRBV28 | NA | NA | TGTGCCAGCAGTTTCCAGTGGACTGAAGCTTTCTTT | CASSFQWTEAFF
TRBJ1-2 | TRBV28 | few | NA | TGTGCCAGCAGTTCAACAGGGCGTCCCAGGGCTAACTATGGCTACACCTTC | CASSSTGRPRANYGYTF
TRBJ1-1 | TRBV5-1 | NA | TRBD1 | TGCGCCAGCCTTAACCCGGGACAGGGCGAAGCTTTCTTT | CASLNPGQGEAFF
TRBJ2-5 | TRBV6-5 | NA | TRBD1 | TGTGCCAGCAGTTTTCGACAGGGCGGAGAGACCCAGTACTTC | CASSFRQGGETQYF
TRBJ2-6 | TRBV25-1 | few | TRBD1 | TGTGCCAGCAGTGACCGGGACAGTCTCTCTGGGGCCAACGTCCTGACTTTC | CASSDRDSLSGANVLTF
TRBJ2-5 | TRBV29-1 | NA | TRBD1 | TGCAGCGTGACAGGGGGCGGCCAAGAGACCCAGTACTTC | CSVTGGGQETQYF
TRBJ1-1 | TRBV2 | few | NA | TGTGCCAGCAGTGATTCCTACACTGAAGCTTTCTTT | CASSDSYTEAFF
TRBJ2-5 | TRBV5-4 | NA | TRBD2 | TGTGCCAGCAGCTTGGGACTAGCGGGGGAAGAGACCCAGTACTTC | CASSLGLAGEETQYF
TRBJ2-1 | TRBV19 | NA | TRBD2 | TGTGCCAGTAGTATCAGGGTGAGGAGCGGGGGCTCCTACAATGAGCAGTTCTTC | CASSIRVRSGGSYNEQFF
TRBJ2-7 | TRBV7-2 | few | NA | TGTGCCAGCAGCTTAGTTCGTTTTTACGAGCAGTACTTC | CASSLVRFYEQYF
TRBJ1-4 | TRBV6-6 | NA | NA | TGTGCCAGCAAAGGGTTCGGGCAGGGAAATGAAAAACTGTTTTTT | CASKGFGQGNEKLFF
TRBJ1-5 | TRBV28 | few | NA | TGTGCCAGCAGTTTTTCGGGCAGGGGTAGCAATCAGCCCCAGCATTTT | CASSFSGRGSNQPQHF
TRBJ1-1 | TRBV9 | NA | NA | TGTGCCAGCAGCGTAGGAGATCTCACGGAAGCTTTCTTT | CASSVGDLTEAFF
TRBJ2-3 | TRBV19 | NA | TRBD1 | TGTGCCAGTAGTATAGGGACAGGGATCGGGACAGATACGCAGTATTTT | CASSIGTGIGTDTQYF
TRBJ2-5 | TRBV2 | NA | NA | TGTGCCAGCAGCTCCGGTTTCGGAGCGTCAGAGACCCAGTACTTC | CASSSGFGASETQYF
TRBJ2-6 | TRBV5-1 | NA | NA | TGCGCCAGCAGCTTGGATCCGGGTACTGGGGCCAACGTCCTGACTTTC | CASSLDPGTGANVLTF
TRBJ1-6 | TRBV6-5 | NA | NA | TGTGCCAGCAGTCAGGTCTCCTATAATTCACCCCTCCACTTT | CASSQVSYNSPLHF
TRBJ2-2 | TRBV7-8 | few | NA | TGTGCCAGCAGCCCCGGGACAAACCCCGGGGAGCTGTTTTTT | CASSPGTNPGELFF
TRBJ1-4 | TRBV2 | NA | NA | TGTGCCAGCAGTGAAGCCCCCCGCGGGGGAAATGAAAAACTGTTTTTT | CASSEAPRGGNEKLFF
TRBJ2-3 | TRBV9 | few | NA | TGTGCCAGCAGCGCCCGTCAGAGCACAGATACGCAGTATTTT | CASSARQSTDTQYF
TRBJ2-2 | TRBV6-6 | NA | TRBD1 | TGTGCCGGATCCCCGGGACAGGGCAACACCGGGGAGCTGTTTTTT | CAGSPGQGNTGELFF
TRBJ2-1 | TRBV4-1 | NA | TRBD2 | TGCGCCAGCAGCCTAGCGGGGGGGGCTACCTACAATGAGCAGTTCTTC | CASSLAGGATYNEQFF
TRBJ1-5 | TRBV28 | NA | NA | TGTGCCAGCAGTTCCACAGGGATCCGGCCCCAGCATTTT | CASSSTGIRPQHF
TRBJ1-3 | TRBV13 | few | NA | TGTGCCAGCAGCCTTTCGCGGGACTCTGGAAACACCATATATTTT | CASSLSRDSGNTIYF
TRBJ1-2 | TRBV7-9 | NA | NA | TGTGCCAGCAGCCCCGGTCAGGTATCACGCTATGGCTACACCTTC | CASSPGQVSRYGYTF
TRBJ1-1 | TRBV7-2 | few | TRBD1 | TGTGCCAGCAGCCTCAGGGGGTTCGTGACTGAAGCTTTCTTT | CASSLRGFVTEAFF
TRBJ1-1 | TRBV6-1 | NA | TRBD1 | TGTGCCAGCAGTGCCGAGACAGGGATTGAAGCTTTCTTT | CASSAETGIEAFF
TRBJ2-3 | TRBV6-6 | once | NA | TGTGCCAGCAGTTCAGGGGGGTACGCAGATACGCAGTATTTT | CASSSGGYADTQYF
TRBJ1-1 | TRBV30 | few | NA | TGTGCCTGGAGTGTAATTGGGACGGGGGACACTGAAGCTTTCTTT | CAWSVIGTGDTEAFF
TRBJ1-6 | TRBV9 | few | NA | TGTGCCAGCAGCGTAGGGGACACGCCAGGGACCTATAATTCACCCCTCCACTTT | CASSVGDTPGTYNSPLHF
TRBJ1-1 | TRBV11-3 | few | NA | TGTGCCAGCAGCTTACCCCCGGGTAGCACTGAAGCTTTCTTT | CASSLPPGSTEAFF
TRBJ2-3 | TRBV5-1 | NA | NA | TGCGCCAGCAGCGCGGGGACAGTTCTAACAGATACGCAGTATTTT | CASSAGTVLTDTQYF
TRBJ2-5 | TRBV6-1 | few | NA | TGTGCCAGCAGGGCGGGCCCTTCCCAAGAGACCCAGTACTTC | CASRAGPSQETQYF
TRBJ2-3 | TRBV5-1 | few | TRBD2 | TGCGCCAGCAGCTTGGCCCAGGGGGGACTAGCGGGGGAAACAGATACGCAGTATTTT | CASSLAQGGLAGETDTQYF
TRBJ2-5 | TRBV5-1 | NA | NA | TGCGCCAGCAGCTTGACACCCTCAGGGGAGACCCAGTACTTC | CASSLTPSGETQYF
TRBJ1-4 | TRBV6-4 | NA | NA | TGTGCCAGCAGTGATCAGCCGGGTGGTGAAAAACTGTTTTTT | CASSDQPGGEKLFF
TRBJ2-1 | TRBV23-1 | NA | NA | TGCGCCGCCGGGAGACAGCACTCGTTTGAGCAGTTCTTC | CAAGRQHSFEQFF